This T cell receptor beta chain was observed in a study of regulatory T cells in long-lasting Graves disease. Time point of the sample: persistent/refractory GD, antithyroid drugs over 5 years with positive TRAb. PBMCs were the source of the RNA used for TCR sequencing. American Thyroid Association guidelines defined Graves' disease diagnosis. The peripheral blood volume drawn was approximately 9 milliliters, and it was collected into EDTA tubes. V was clipped by 2 bases and J by 4 bases; unmatched bases: 5. The CDR3 extends over 14 amino acids. Germline V CDR1 and CDR2: GTSNPN, SVGIG (reference sequence). Points on this clonotype: The antigen remains unidentified.

Arm-PCR of CDR3 regions with iRepertoire HTBI primers generated TCR beta libraries. One entry per CDR3 protein, called by TCRdb with MiXCR from the multiplex PCR reads. The sample includes roughly 360,000 distinct CDR3 sequences, less than 30% of them seen just once. Findings and limits, study-wide: Newly diagnosed patients had higher TCR diversity than persistent Graves' patients did.

Sample: peripheral blood mononuclear cells (PBMCs), taken when the disease was refractory, from a patient treated with antithyroid drugs. This sequence originates from a woman between 40 and 55 years old with Graves disease. The V call is TRBV30, the J call TRBJ2-1; TRBD2 agrees at 7 bases. CDR3 sequence: CAWSRTSGYNEQFF. In DNA form, the CDR3 reads TGTGCCTGGAGTCGGACTAGTGGGTACAATGAGCAGTTCTTC. Combining the CDR3 with reference TRBV30 and TRBJ2-1 gives the whole variable domain SQTIHQWPATLVQPVGSPLSLECTVEGTSNPNLYWYRQAAGRGLQLLFYSVGIGQISSEVPQNLSASRPQDRQFILSSKKLLLSDSGFYLCAWSRTSGYNEQFFGPGTRLTVL.